Each of the 19 T cell receptor beta chains below was sequenced from the same sample in a study of monozygotic twins with inflammatory bowel disease (dated by TCRdb to the late 2010s). Libraries were prepared through 5' RACE. The data were produced on an Illumina HiSeq 2500. Each entry corresponds to one CDR3 protein sequence from reads that TCRdb reprocessed, and DNA is not given. This sample's records show 150,000 or so distinct CDR3 sequences. The ten top clones hold more than 1% of the sample. Sequenced sample: blood. The receptors originated from a human donor with ulcerative colitis or Crohn's disease, or a healthy co-twin of an affected twin (not recorded which).

The gene calls are TRBV15 and TRBJ1-4; as DNA is missing, the TRBD1 call by TCRdb cannot be tested. The germline gives CDR1 LNHNV, CDR2 YYDKDF (reference sequence). This CDR3 has 15 amino acids. The CDR3 here is CATSRDRRGIRKLFF.

The chain combines TRBV12-3 or TRBV12-4 with TRBJ2-4. CDR3 length: 13 residues. CDR3 protein: CASLTVAKNIQYF.

This sequence joins TRBV30 and TRBJ2-7; TCRdb picks TRBD1, but there is no DNA to check that call. Germline CDR1 is GTSNPN and CDR2 is SVGIG (reference sequence). The CDR3 length is 12 residues. The CDR3 protein is CAWSPGWEQQYF.

The rearrangement uses TRBV20-1 and TRBJ1-5. Germline CDR1 reads DFQATT; CDR2 reads SNEGSKA (reference sequence). The CDR3 runs 18 residues. CDR3 residues: CSARRLRERSYSNQPQHF.

The chain combines TRBV7-2 with TRBJ1-4; the D call of TRBD1 rests on TCRdb alone, since no DNA is present to check it. Germline CDR1 reads SGHTA; CDR2 reads FQGNSA. CDR3 size: 14 residues. The CDR3 here is CASSHPGGFEKLFF. The complete variable domain, with remaining parts taken from reference TRBV7-2 and TRBJ1-4, reads GAGVSQSPSNKVTEKGKDVELRCDPISGHTALYWYRQSLGQGLEFLIYFQGNSAPDKSGLPSDRFSAERTGGSVSTLTIQRTQQEDSAVYLCASSHPGGFEKLFFGSGTQLSVL.

The chain combines TRBV4-1 with TRBJ2-1; TCRdb names TRBD2, which stays unverified in the absence of DNA. The CDR3 consists of 18 residues. Germline CDR1 reads MGHRA; CDR2 reads YSYEKL. The CDR3 protein is CASSQDWQAGPGYNEQFF.

The chain has TRBV12-3 or TRBV12-4 and TRBJ1-6. The CDR3 is made up of 14 amino acids. The CDR3 protein is CASSSSRINSPLHF.

The V gene is TRBV5-5, the J gene TRBJ2-2. The CDR3 runs to 16 residues. CDR1 is SGHKS, CDR2 YYEKEE, per germline (reference sequence). The CDR3 sequence: CASSPTAASNTGELFF. Filled out from reference TRBV5-5 and TRBJ2-2, the complete variable domain reads DAGVTQSPTHLIKTRGQQVTLRCSPISGHKSVSWYQQVLGQGPQFIFQYYEKEERGRGNFPDRFSARQFPNYSSELNVNALLLGDSALYLCASSPTAASNTGELFFGEGSRLTVL.

The genes are TRBV30 and TRBJ1-2; TCRdb designates TRBD1, a call that cannot be tested without DNA. Germline CDR1 is GTSNPN and CDR2 is SVGIG (reference sequence). The CDR3 is 11 amino acids. The chain's CDR3 is CAWDRVGGYTF.

This chain uses TRBV28 with TRBJ1-5. The CDR3 totals 13 residues. The V gene's germline CDR1 is MDHEN and CDR2 SYDVKM. CDR3 residues: CASSLPYNQPQHF.

The chain combines TRBV14 with TRBJ2-2; as DNA is missing, the TRBD1 call by TCRdb cannot be tested. The CDR3 runs to 20 residues. In germline, CDR1 is SGHDN, CDR2 FVKESK. The CDR3 sequence: CASSPFGQGALSPNTGELFF. The variable domain in full, with the rest retrieved from reference TRBV14 and TRBJ2-2, is EAGVTQFPSHSVIEKGQTVTLRCDPISGHDNLYWYRRVMGKEIKFLLHFVKESKQDESGMPNNRFLAERTGGTYSTLKVQPAELEDSGVYFCASSPFGQGALSPNTGELFFGEGSRLTVL.

The chain couples TRBV20-1 to TRBJ2-1; with no DNA, the TCRdb D assignment of TRBD2 cannot be verified. Germline values: CDR1 DFQATT, CDR2 SNEGSKA (reference sequence). CDR3 length: 17 amino acids. The CDR3 sequence is CSASPTRLAGGNNEQFF.

The chain carries TRBV30 and TRBJ1-2; TCRdb indicates TRBD1, and absent DNA this call remains unverified. The germline V gene encodes CDR1 GTSNPN and CDR2 SVGIG (reference sequence). The length of the CDR3 is 14 residues. CDR3: CAWRERDRGRRYTF.

The V call is TRBV20-1, the J call TRBJ2-3. Germline V gene lookup returns CDR1 DFQATT and CDR2 SNEGSKA (reference sequence). This CDR3 has 12 amino acids. The CDR3 is CSARGATDTQYF.

This chain connects TRBV5-1 to TRBJ2-1; TCRdb calls TRBD2, which cannot be checked without DNA. Germline V lookup: CDR1 SGHRS, CDR2 YFSETQ. The CDR3 totals 16 residues. CDR3 amino acids: CASSLSGLAGAIEQFF.

J is TRBJ1-1 and V is TRBV11-2. Germline CDR1 is SGHAT and CDR2 is FQNNGV. The CDR3 is 13 amino acids. CDR3 residues: CASSFKPNTEAFF.

The J gene is TRBJ2-1, the V gene TRBV5-1; there is no DNA to check the TCRdb D call of TRBD2. Germline CDR1 is SGHRS and CDR2 is YFSETQ. The length of the CDR3 is 14 residues. The CDR3 here is CASSLSGRVDEQFF.

V usage is TRBV20-1 and J usage is TRBJ1-5; TCRdb picks TRBD1, but there is no DNA to check that call. Looked up from germline, CDR1 is DFQATT and CDR2 is SNEGSKA (reference sequence). The length of the CDR3 is 14 residues. The CDR3 region is CSATPDRGDQPQHF.

The rearrangement uses TRBV27 and TRBJ2-7. Germline CDR1 MNHEY, CDR2 SMNVEV (reference sequence). The CDR3 covers 13 residues. CDR3 loop: CASSSTDIHEQYF.